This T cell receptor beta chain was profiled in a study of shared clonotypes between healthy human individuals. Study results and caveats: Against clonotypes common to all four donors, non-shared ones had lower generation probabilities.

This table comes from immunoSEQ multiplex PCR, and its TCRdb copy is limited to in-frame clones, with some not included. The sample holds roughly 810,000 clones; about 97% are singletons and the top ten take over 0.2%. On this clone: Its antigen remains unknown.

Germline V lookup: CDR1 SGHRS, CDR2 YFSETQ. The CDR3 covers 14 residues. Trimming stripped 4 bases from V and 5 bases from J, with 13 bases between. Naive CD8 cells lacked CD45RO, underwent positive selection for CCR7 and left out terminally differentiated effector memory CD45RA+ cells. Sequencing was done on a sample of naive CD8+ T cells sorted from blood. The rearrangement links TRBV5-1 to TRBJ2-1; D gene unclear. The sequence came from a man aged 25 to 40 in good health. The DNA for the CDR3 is TGCGCCAGCAGCCGCCAAGGGCATAACAATGAGCAGTTCTTC. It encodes CASSRQGHNNEQFF.